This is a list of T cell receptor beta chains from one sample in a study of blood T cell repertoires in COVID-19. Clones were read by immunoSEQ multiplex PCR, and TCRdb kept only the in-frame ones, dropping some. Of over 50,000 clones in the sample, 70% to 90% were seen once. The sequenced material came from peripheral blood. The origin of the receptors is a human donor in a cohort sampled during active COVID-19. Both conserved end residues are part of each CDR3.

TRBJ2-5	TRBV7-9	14	CASSLVAATETQYF
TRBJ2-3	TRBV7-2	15	CASSLQYPATDTQYF
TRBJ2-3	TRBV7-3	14	CANTMPGGADTQYF
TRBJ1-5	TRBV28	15	CASSPWDRRAQPQHF
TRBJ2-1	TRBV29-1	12	CSGGTVYNEQFF
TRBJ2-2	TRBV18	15	CASSRTGGGTGELFF
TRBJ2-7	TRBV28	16	CASRQGTSGTVTWQYF
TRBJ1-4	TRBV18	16	CASSPPVTASNEKLFF
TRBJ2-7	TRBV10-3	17	CAISESAGTSGPYEQYF
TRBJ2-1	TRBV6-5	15	CASSYGAGGPNEQFF
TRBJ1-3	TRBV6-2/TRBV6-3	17	CASSYRGQGGSGNTIYF
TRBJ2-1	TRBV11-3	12	CASSSNENVQFF
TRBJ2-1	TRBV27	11	CASSSILEQFF
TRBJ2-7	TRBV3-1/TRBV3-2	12	CASSQTPGTRYF
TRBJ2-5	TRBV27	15	CASSLSGAQKETQYF
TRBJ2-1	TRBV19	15	CASSEDRGRYNEQFF
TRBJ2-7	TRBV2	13	CASSYQVTYEQYF
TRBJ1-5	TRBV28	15	CASSTGTVPADPQHF
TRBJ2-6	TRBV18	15	CASSLVRSGANVLTF
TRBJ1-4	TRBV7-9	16	CASSLYQGPKNEKLFF
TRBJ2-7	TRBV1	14	CTTSPPGVTYEQYF
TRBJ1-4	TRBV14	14	CASSSTGIKEKLFF
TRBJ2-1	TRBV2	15	CASTPGTSVYNEQFF
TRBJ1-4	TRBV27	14	CASSLSGPREKLFF
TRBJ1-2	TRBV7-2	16	CASSLRRQGANYGYTF
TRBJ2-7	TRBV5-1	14	CASSLAGGSYEQYF
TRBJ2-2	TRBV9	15	CASSVGWTSGKELFF
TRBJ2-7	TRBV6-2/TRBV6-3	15	CASSVRTSGTKEQYF
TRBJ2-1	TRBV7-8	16	CASSRRLAGAGDEQFF
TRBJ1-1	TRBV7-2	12	CASSSVSYEAFF
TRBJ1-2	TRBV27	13	CASSLLQGSGYTF
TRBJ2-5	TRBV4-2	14	CASSPGGSVKTQYF
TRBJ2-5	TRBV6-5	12	CARLQGRETQYF
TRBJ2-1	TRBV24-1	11	CATSVVNEQFF
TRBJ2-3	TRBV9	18	CASSVAGTSLSSTDTQYF
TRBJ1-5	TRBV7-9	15	CASSLYADSNQPQHF